This T cell receptor (beta chain) was captured in a study of blood T cell repertoires in COVID-19. The germline V gene has CDR1 LGHDT and CDR2 YNNKEL (reference sequence). V dropped 0 bases and J dropped 1 base, with 6 bases sitting between them. The CDR3 is 14 amino acids. This clone has a handful of counts. TCRdb keeps only in-frame clones here, not all; method: immunoSEQ multiplex PCR. The sample carries about 55,000 clones, more than 70% recorded once. The chain is built from TRBV3-1 (or the pseudogene TRBV3-2) and TRBJ1-1; D gene unclear. The clonotype originates from a human donor in a cohort sampled during active COVID-19. Sequences were obtained from peripheral blood. CDR3 DNA sequence: TGTGCCAGCAGCCAAGATATGGCGAACACTGAAGCTTTCTTT. This sequence encodes CASSQDMANTEAFF.